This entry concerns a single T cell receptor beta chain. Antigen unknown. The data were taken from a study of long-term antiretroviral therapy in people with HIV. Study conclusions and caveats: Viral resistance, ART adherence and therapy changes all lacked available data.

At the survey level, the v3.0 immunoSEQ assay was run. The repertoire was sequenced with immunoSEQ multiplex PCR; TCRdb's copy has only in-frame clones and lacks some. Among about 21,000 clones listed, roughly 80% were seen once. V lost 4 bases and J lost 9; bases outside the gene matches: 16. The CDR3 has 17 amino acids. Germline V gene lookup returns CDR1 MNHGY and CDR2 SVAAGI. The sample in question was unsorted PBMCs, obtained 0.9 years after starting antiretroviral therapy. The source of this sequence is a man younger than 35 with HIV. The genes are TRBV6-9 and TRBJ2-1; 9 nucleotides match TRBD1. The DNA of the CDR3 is TGTGCCAGCAGTTCCATGGTACAGGGGGCGTTTGGGGGTGAGCAGTTCTTC. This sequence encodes CASSSMVQGAFGGEQFF.